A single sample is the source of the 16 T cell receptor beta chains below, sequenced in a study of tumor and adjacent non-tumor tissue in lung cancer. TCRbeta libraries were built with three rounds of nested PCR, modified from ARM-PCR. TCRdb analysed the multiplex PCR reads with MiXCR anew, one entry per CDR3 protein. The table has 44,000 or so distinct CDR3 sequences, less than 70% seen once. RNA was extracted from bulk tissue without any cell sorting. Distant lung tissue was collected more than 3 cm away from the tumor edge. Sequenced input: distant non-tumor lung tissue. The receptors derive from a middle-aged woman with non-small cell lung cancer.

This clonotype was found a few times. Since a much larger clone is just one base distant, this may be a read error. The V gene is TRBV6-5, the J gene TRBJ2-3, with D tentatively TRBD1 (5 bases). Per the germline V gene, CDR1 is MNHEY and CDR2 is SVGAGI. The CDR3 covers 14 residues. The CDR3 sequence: CTSRDPGHRDTQYF. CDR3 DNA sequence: TGTACCAGCAGAGACCCCGGACACCGGGATACGCAGTATTTT.

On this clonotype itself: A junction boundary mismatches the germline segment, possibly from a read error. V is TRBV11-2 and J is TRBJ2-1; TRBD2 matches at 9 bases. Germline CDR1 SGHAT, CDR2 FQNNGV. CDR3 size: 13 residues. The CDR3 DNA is TGTCCCAGCAGCCGGACTAGCGTGAATGAGCAGTTTTTC. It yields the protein CPSSRTSVNEQFF.

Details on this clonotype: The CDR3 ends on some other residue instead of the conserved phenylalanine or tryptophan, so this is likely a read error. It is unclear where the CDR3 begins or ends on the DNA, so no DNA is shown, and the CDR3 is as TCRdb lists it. The CDR3 loop reads CASSSTPSIHT. The V gene is TRBV11-2, the J gene TRBJ1-3. Per the germline V gene, CDR1 is SGHAT and CDR2 is FQNNGV. The CDR3 adds up to 11 amino acids, both ends counted.

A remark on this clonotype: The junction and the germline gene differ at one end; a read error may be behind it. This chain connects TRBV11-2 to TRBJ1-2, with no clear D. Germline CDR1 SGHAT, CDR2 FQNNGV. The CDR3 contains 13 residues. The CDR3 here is CASSLGFLYGYTF. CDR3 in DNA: TGTGCCAGCAGCTTAGGGTTCCTGTATGGCTACACTTTC.

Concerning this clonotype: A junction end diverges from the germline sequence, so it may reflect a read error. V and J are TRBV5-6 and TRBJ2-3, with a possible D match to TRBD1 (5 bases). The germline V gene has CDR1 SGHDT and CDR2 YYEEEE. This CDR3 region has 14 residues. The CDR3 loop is CASSLWTRSDTQYF. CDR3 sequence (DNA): TGTGCCAGTAGCTTATGGACAAGGTCAGATACGCAGTATTTT.

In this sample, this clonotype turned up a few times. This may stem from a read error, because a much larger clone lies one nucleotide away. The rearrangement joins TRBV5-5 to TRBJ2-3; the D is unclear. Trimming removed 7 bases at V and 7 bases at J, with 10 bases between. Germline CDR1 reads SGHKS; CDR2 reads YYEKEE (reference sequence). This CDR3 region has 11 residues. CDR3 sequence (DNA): TGTGCCAGCGGCCCGTCCAATACGCAGTATTTT. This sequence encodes CASGPSNTQYF. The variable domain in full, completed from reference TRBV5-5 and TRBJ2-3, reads DAGVTQSPTHLIKTRGQQVTLRCSPISGHKSVSWYQQVLGQGPQFIFQYYEKEERGRGNFPDRFSARQFPNYSSELNVNALLLGDSALYLCASGPSNTQYFGPGTRLTVL.

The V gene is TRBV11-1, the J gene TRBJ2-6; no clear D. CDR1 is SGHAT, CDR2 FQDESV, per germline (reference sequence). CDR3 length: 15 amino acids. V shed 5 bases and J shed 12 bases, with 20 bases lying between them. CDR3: CASSLGFVNVSVLTF. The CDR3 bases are TGTGCCAGCAGCCTAGGGTTCGTTAATGTCAGCGTCCTGACTTTC.

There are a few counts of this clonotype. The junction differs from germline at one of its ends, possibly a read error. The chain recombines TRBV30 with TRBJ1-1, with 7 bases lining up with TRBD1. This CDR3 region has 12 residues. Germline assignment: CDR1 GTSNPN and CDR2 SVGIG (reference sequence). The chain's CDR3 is CVWTRDSAEAFF. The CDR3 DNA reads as TGTGTCTGGACTAGGGACAGCGCGGAAGCTTTCTTT.

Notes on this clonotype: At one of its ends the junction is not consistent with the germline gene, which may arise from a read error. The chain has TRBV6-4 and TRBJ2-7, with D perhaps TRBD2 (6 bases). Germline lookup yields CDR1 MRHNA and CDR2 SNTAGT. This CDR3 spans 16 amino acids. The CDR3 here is CAGSDGGLKMSYEQYF. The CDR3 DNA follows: TGTGCCGGCAGTGACGGGGGACTCAAAATGTCCTACGAGCAGTATTTC.

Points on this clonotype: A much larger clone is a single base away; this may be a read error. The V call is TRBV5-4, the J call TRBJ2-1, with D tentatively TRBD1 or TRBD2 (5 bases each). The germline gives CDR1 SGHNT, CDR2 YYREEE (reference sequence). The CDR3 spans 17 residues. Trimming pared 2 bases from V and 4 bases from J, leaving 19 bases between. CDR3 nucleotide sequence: TGTGCCAGCAGCTTCGGTGGGGGAAGCTGGTCGTACAATGAGCAGTTCTTC. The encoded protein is CASSFGGGSWSYNEQFF.

The CDR3 protein is CASSLVSTARDEQFF. CDR3 DNA sequence: TGTGCCAGCAGCTTAGTCAGTACCGCCCGGGATGAGCAGTTCTTC. This chain links TRBV11-2 with TRBJ2-1, with D unclear. Germline V lookup: CDR1 SGHAT, CDR2 FQNNGV. The V and J ends lost 1 base and 8 bases respectively, with 15 bases between them. The CDR3 spans 15 residues.

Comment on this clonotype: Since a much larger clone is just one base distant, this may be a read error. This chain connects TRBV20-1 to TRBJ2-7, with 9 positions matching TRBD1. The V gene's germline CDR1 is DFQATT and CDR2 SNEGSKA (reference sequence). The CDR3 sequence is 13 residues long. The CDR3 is CGATGTGTYEQYF. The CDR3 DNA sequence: TGCGGTGCTACCGGGACAGGGACTTACGAGCAGTACTTC.

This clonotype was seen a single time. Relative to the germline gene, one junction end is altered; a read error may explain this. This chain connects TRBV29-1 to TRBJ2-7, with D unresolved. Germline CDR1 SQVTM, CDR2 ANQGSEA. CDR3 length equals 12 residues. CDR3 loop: CSVGSSSYGQYF. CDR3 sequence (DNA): TGCAGCGTTGGGAGTAGCTCATACGGGCAGTACTTC.

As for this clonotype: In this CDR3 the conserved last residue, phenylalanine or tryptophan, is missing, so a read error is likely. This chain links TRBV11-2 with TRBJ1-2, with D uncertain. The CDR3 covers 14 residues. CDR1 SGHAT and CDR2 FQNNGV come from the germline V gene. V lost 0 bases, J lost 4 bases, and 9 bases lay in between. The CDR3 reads CASSLDLVSYGYTI. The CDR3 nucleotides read TGTGCCAGCAGCTTAGATCTTGTTTCCTATGGCTACACCATA.

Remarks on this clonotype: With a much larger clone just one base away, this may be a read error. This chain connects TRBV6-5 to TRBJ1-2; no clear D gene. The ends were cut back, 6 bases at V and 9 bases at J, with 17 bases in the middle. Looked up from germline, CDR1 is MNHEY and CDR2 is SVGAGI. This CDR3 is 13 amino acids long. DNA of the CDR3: TGTGCCAGCAGCTCCCCCGGGCAGCATAGCTACACCTTC. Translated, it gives CASSSPGQHSYTF.

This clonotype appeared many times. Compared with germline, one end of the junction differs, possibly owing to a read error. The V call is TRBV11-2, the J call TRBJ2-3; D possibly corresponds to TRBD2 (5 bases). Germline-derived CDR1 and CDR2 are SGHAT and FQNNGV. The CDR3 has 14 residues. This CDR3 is CASNLVGSADTQYF. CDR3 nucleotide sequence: TGTGCCAGCAACTTAGTCGGTAGCGCAGATACGCAGTATTTT. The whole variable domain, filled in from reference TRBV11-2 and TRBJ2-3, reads EAGVAQSPRYKIIEKRQSVAFWCNPISGHATLYWYQQILGQGPKLLIQFQNNGVVDDSQLPKDRFSAERLKGVDSTLKIQPAKLEDSAVYLCASNLVGSADTQYFGPGTRLTVL.